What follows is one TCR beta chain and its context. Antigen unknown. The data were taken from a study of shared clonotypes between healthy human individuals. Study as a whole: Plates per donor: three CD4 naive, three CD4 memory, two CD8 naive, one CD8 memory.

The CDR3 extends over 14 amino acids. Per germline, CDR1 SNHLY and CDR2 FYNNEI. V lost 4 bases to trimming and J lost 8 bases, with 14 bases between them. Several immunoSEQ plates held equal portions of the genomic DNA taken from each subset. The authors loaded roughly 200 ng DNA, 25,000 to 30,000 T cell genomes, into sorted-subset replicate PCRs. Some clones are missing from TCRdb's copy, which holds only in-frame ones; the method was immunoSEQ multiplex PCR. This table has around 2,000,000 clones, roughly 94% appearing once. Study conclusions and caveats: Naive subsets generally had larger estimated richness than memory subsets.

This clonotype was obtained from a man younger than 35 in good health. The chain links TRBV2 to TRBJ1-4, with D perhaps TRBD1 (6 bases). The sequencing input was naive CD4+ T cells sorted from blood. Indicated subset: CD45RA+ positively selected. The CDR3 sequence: CASSGGLPGEKLFF. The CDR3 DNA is TGTGCCAGCAGTGGGGGGCTCCCGGGGGAAAAACTGTTTTTT.